The source of this TCR beta chain is a study of blood T cells in healthy people across ages. The CDR3 consists of 14 residues. V was cut by 4 bases and J by 1 base, with 8 bases left in between. Germline loops: CDR1 SGDLS, CDR2 YYNGEE. Then a second PCR, running about 7 to 11 cycles, was carried out with a sample-barcoded 5' primer and a J-beta primer mix. Each CDR3 protein gets one entry after TCRdb re-called the 5' RACE reads with MiXCR. The table includes roughly 560,000 distinct CDR3 sequences, around 24% detected once. These data also formed part of another study, on T cells of mothers and their children.

Sequencing was carried out using blood. The receptor was isolated from a boy aged 5-17 years in good health. The chain has TRBV9 and TRBJ1-4; no firm D call. The chain's CDR3 is CASSPMGTNEKLFF. Written as DNA, the CDR3 is TGTGCCAGCAGCCCAATGGGAACTAATGAAAAACTGTTTTTT.